This T cell receptor (beta chain) was obtained from a study of CD8 T cells in Susac syndrome. Random hexamers primed reverse transcription of roughly 0.5 to 1 ug RNA. TCRdb analysed the immunoSEQ multiplex PCR reads with MiXCR anew, one entry per CDR3 protein. The sample shows tens of thousands of distinct CDR3 sequences, about 96% of them seen only once. Sequenced sample: CD8+ T cells from PBMCs. The origin of this receptor is a human donor with Susac syndrome.

DNA for the CDR3: TGTGCCAGCCCGGAGGGGGTCAGGGACTATGGCTACACCTTC. This encodes CASPEGVRDYGYTF. The genes are TRBV2 and TRBJ1-2, with a weak D call TRBD1 (6 bases). This CDR3 contains 14 residues. Germline lookup yields CDR1 SNHLY and CDR2 FYNNEI. The V gene lost 8 bases and the J gene lost 3 bases, with 16 bases spanning the gap.